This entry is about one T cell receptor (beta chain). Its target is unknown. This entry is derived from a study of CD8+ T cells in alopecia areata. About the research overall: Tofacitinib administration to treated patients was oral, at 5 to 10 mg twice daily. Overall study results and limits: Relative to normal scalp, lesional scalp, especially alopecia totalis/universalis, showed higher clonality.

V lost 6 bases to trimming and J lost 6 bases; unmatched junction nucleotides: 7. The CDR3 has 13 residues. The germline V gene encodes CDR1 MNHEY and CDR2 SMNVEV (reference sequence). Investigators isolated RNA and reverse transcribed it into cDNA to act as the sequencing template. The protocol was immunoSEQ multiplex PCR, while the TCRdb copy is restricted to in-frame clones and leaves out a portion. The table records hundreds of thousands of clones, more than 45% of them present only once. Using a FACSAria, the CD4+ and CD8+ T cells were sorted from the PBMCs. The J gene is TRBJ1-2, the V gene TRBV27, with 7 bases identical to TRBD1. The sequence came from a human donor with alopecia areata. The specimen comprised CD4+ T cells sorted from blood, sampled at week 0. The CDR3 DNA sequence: TGTGCCAGCAGATCTACAGGGGCGCATGGCTACACCTTC. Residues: CASRSTGAHGYTF.